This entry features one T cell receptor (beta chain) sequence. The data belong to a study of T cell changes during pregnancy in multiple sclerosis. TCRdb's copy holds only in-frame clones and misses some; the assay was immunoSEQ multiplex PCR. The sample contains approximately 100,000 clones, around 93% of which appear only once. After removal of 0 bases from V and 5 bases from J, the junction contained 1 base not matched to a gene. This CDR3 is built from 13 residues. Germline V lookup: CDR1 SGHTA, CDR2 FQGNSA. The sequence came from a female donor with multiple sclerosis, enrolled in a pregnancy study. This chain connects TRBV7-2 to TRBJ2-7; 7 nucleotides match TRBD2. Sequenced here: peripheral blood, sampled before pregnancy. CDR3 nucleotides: TGTGCCAGCAGCTTAGCGCGGGGGAACGAGCAGTACTTC. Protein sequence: CASSLARGNEQYF.